This is a list of T cell receptor beta chains from one sample in a study of blood T cell repertoires in COVID-19. Data came from immunoSEQ multiplex PCR; TCRdb stores just in-frame clones and leaves some out. The sample has 150,000 to 200,000 clones, nearly 85% seen once; the top ten hold more than 4.5%. Sequenced sample: peripheral blood. The source is a woman in her 30s with acute or convalescent COVID-19. Each CDR3 is given with its conserved first and last residue. The D gene is left open where the match is weak. Some rows have no size entry. The others give once, few or many, or a class for an expanded clone.

j_call: TRBJ2-1; d_call: NA; clone_size: NA; v_call: TRBV7-2; cdr3_aa: CASGNRLVHEQFF; cdr3_nt: TGTGCCAGCGGAAATAGACTAGTACATGAGCAGTTCTTC
j_call: TRBJ2-5; d_call: TRBD1; clone_size: NA; v_call: TRBV4-1; cdr3_aa: CASSQESRGLGETQYF; cdr3_nt: TGCGCCAGCAGCCAAGAAAGCAGGGGGCTTGGTGAGACCCAGTACTTC
j_call: TRBJ1-1; d_call: NA; clone_size: NA; v_call: TRBV6-5; cdr3_aa: CASSDAGGRGTEAFF; cdr3_nt: TGTGCCAGCAGCGACGCGGGAGGTAGAGGAACTGAAGCTTTCTTT
j_call: TRBJ1-6; d_call: NA; clone_size: NA; v_call: TRBV11-3; cdr3_aa: CASSFDSHSPLHF; cdr3_nt: TGTGCCAGCAGCTTTGACAGTCATTCACCCCTCCACTTT
j_call: TRBJ1-1; d_call: NA; clone_size: NA; v_call: TRBV29-1; cdr3_aa: CSVDPGGGEAFF; cdr3_nt: TGCAGCGTGGACCCTGGGGGGGGTGAAGCTTTCTTT
j_call: TRBJ1-5; d_call: NA; clone_size: NA; v_call: TRBV27; cdr3_aa: CASSLTWTGNQPQHF; cdr3_nt: TGTGCCAGCAGTTTAACGTGGACGGGGAATCAGCCCCAGCATTTT
j_call: TRBJ2-1; d_call: TRBD2; clone_size: NA; v_call: TRBV11-2; cdr3_aa: CASSLMSGGPNEQFF; cdr3_nt: TGTGCCAGCAGCTTAATGAGCGGGGGGCCCAATGAGCAGTTCTTC
j_call: TRBJ2-2; d_call: NA; clone_size: NA; v_call: TRBV2; cdr3_aa: CASSDSANTGELFF; cdr3_nt: TGTGCCAGCAGTGATTCCGCGAACACCGGGGAGCTGTTTTTT
j_call: TRBJ2-3; d_call: TRBD2; clone_size: once; v_call: TRBV10-3; cdr3_aa: CAISAAGTTSTDTQYF; cdr3_nt: TGTGCCATCAGTGCGGCCGGGACTACTTCCACAGATACGCAGTATTTT
j_call: TRBJ1-5; d_call: NA; clone_size: NA; v_call: TRBV10-3; cdr3_aa: CAINSGDQPQHF; cdr3_nt: TGTGCCATCAATTCGGGGGACCAGCCCCAGCATTTT
j_call: TRBJ1-2; d_call: NA; clone_size: few; v_call: TRBV28; cdr3_aa: CASSSLGQLDTTF; cdr3_nt: TGTGCCAGCAGTTCATTAGGACAGCTTGACACCACCTTC
j_call: TRBJ2-5; d_call: TRBD2; clone_size: NA; v_call: TRBV3-1/TRBV3-2; cdr3_aa: CASSQRPHSGGHSAETQYF; cdr3_nt: TGTGCCAGCAGCCAGAGGCCGCATAGCGGGGGGCATTCGGCAGAGACCCAGTACTTC
j_call: TRBJ1-1; d_call: TRBD1; clone_size: NA; v_call: TRBV9; cdr3_aa: CASSVPRQGDLVITEAFF; cdr3_nt: TGTGCCAGCAGCGTACCTAGACAGGGTGATCTTGTAATCACTGAAGCTTTCTTT
j_call: TRBJ2-7; d_call: NA; clone_size: NA; v_call: TRBV7-2; cdr3_aa: CASSGTGGASYEQYF; cdr3_nt: TGTGCCAGCAGCGGAACAGGGGGGGCCTCCTACGAGCAGTACTTC
j_call: TRBJ2-5; d_call: TRBD1; clone_size: NA; v_call: TRBV20-1; cdr3_aa: CSASDRDSETQYF; cdr3_nt: TGCAGTGCCAGTGACAGGGACAGCGAGACCCAGTACTTC
j_call: TRBJ1-4; d_call: NA; clone_size: NA; v_call: TRBV4-1; cdr3_aa: CASSQVASPTGSTNEKLFF; cdr3_nt: TGCGCCAGCAGCCAAGTAGCCAGCCCCACAGGGTCAACTAATGAAAAACTGTTTTTT
j_call: TRBJ2-7; d_call: NA; clone_size: NA; v_call: TRBV27; cdr3_aa: CASSLRGYYEQYF; cdr3_nt: TGTGCCAGCTCCCTTCGGGGGTACTACGAGCAGTACTTC
j_call: TRBJ2-3; d_call: NA; clone_size: NA; v_call: TRBV3-1/TRBV3-2; cdr3_aa: CASSRRQGSTLLGTDTQYF; cdr3_nt: TGTGCCAGCAGCCGAAGGCAGGGAAGTACGCTGTTAGGCACAGATACGCAGTATTTT
j_call: TRBJ2-3; d_call: NA; clone_size: NA; v_call: TRBV5-4; cdr3_aa: CASRQAGVDTQYF; cdr3_nt: TGTGCCAGCAGGCAAGCAGGGGTAGATACGCAGTATTTT
j_call: TRBJ1-2; d_call: TRBD1; clone_size: NA; v_call: TRBV6-6; cdr3_aa: CASSTYMDRGRYGYTF; cdr3_nt: TGTGCCAGCAGTACCTATATGGACAGGGGGCGGTATGGCTACACCTTC
j_call: TRBJ2-1; d_call: TRBD2; clone_size: NA; v_call: TRBV10-3; cdr3_aa: CAITQREKAEQFF; cdr3_nt: TGTGCCATCACCCAGCGGGAGAAGGCTGAGCAGTTCTTC
j_call: TRBJ1-3; d_call: NA; clone_size: NA; v_call: TRBV7-3; cdr3_aa: CASSPEGQSSGNTIYF; cdr3_nt: TGTGCCAGCAGCCCCGAAGGACAGAGCTCTGGAAACACCATATATTTT
j_call: TRBJ2-1; d_call: NA; clone_size: NA; v_call: TRBV11-2; cdr3_aa: CASSNGLANEQFF; cdr3_nt: TGTGCCAGCAGCAATGGACTGGCAAATGAGCAGTTCTTC
j_call: TRBJ2-7; d_call: TRBD1; clone_size: few; v_call: TRBV6-5; cdr3_aa: CASTWTGTYEQYF; cdr3_nt: TGTGCCAGCACATGGACAGGGACCTACGAGCAGTACTTC
j_call: TRBJ1-5; d_call: TRBD1; clone_size: NA; v_call: TRBV6-6; cdr3_aa: CASSQQGEQPQHF; cdr3_nt: TGTGCCAGCAGTCAACAGGGGGAACAGCCCCAGCATTTT
j_call: TRBJ1-2; d_call: NA; clone_size: NA; v_call: TRBV10-3; cdr3_aa: CAISEGSGRNYGYTF; cdr3_nt: TGTGCCATCAGTGAGGGTTCGGGAAGAAACTATGGCTACACCTTC
j_call: TRBJ1-2; d_call: NA; clone_size: few; v_call: TRBV24-1; cdr3_aa: CATREGQGHPHF; cdr3_nt: TGTGCCACCAGAGAAGGACAAGGACATCCCCACTTC
j_call: TRBJ2-1; d_call: TRBD2; clone_size: NA; v_call: TRBV2; cdr3_aa: CAKRGLTGTRRNEQFF; cdr3_nt: TGTGCCAAGAGAGGCCTGACCGGGACTAGACGTAATGAGCAGTTCTTC
j_call: TRBJ1-1; d_call: NA; clone_size: NA; v_call: TRBV21-1; cdr3_aa: CATGNTEAFF; cdr3_nt: TGTGCCACCGGGAACACTGAAGCTTTCTTT
j_call: TRBJ1-6; d_call: NA; clone_size: NA; v_call: TRBV5-1; cdr3_aa: CASGPSLTNSPLHF; cdr3_nt: TGCGCCAGCGGGCCCTCCTTAACTAATTCACCCCTCCACTTT
j_call: TRBJ2-7; d_call: TRBD1; clone_size: NA; v_call: TRBV7-2; cdr3_aa: CASSRDRGRHYEQYF; cdr3_nt: TGTGCCAGCAGCAGGGACAGGGGGCGTCACTACGAGCAGTACTTC
j_call: TRBJ2-7; d_call: TRBD1; clone_size: NA; v_call: TRBV5-1; cdr3_aa: CASSLHRDRGNLEQYF; cdr3_nt: TGCGCCAGCAGCCTACACCGGGACAGGGGAAATCTCGAGCAGTACTTC
j_call: TRBJ1-4; d_call: NA; clone_size: NA; v_call: TRBV10-3; cdr3_aa: CAISERQGTNEKLFF; cdr3_nt: TGTGCCATCAGTGAGAGGCAGGGAACTAATGAAAAACTGTTTTTT
j_call: TRBJ2-2; d_call: TRBD2; clone_size: NA; v_call: TRBV2; cdr3_aa: CASSPTSENTGELFF; cdr3_nt: TGTGCCAGCAGTCCGACTAGCGAGAACACCGGGGAGCTGTTTTTT
j_call: TRBJ2-7; d_call: TRBD1; clone_size: NA; v_call: TRBV15; cdr3_aa: CATSTGQTYEQYF; cdr3_nt: TGTGCCACCAGCACGGGACAGACCTACGAGCAGTACTTC
j_call: TRBJ1-6; d_call: NA; clone_size: NA; v_call: TRBV3-1/TRBV3-2; cdr3_aa: CASSPIGGNSPLHF; cdr3_nt: TGTGCCAGCAGCCCCATCGGGGGGAATTCACCCCTCCACTTT
j_call: TRBJ2-7; d_call: NA; clone_size: NA; v_call: TRBV9; cdr3_aa: CASSLAGDEQYF; cdr3_nt: TGTGCCAGCAGCCTCGCGGGCGACGAGCAGTACTTC
j_call: TRBJ1-5; d_call: TRBD1; clone_size: NA; v_call: TRBV28; cdr3_aa: CASRVGTASNQPQHF; cdr3_nt: TGTGCCAGCAGGGTTGGGACAGCTAGCAATCAGCCCCAGCATTTT
j_call: TRBJ2-7; d_call: NA; clone_size: NA; v_call: TRBV9; cdr3_aa: CASSPGGGSTYEQYF; cdr3_nt: TGTGCCAGCAGCCCCGGGGGAGGCTCGACCTACGAGCAGTACTTC
j_call: TRBJ1-6; d_call: NA; clone_size: NA; v_call: TRBV6-5; cdr3_aa: CASSYSPRNSPLHF; cdr3_nt: TGTGCCAGCAGTTACTCGCCGCGGAATTCACCCCTCCACTTT
j_call: TRBJ1-1; d_call: NA; clone_size: NA; v_call: TRBV9; cdr3_aa: CASSVESYTEAFF; cdr3_nt: TGTGCCAGCAGCGTAGAGAGTTACACTGAAGCTTTCTTT
j_call: TRBJ1-2; d_call: NA; clone_size: NA; v_call: TRBV5-6; cdr3_aa: CASSIGDYGYTF; cdr3_nt: TGTGCCAGCAGCATAGGGGACTATGGCTACACCTTC
j_call: TRBJ2-5; d_call: NA; clone_size: NA; v_call: TRBV3-1/TRBV3-2; cdr3_aa: CASSHPYGSETQYF; cdr3_nt: TGTGCCAGCAGCCATCCGTACGGGTCGGAGACCCAGTACTTC
j_call: TRBJ2-3; d_call: NA; clone_size: NA; v_call: TRBV28; cdr3_aa: CASSSGLSTDTQYF; cdr3_nt: TGTGCCAGCAGTTCGGGACTTTCTACAGATACGCAGTATTTT
j_call: TRBJ1-6; d_call: TRBD1; clone_size: NA; v_call: TRBV7-2; cdr3_aa: CASSLGAGQGVRNRSPLHF; cdr3_nt: TGTGCCAGCAGCTTAGGGGCAGGACAGGGGGTTCGGAATCGTTCACCCCTCCACTTT
j_call: TRBJ1-1; d_call: NA; clone_size: NA; v_call: TRBV19; cdr3_aa: CASSIADTEAFF; cdr3_nt: TGTGCCAGTAGTATTGCGGACACTGAAGCTTTCTTT
j_call: TRBJ2-2; d_call: TRBD1; clone_size: NA; v_call: TRBV30; cdr3_aa: CAWGQGVGELFF; cdr3_nt: TGTGCCTGGGGGCAGGGGGTCGGGGAGCTGTTTTTT
j_call: TRBJ1-1; d_call: NA; clone_size: NA; v_call: TRBV28; cdr3_aa: CASSLGAASNTEAFF; cdr3_nt: TGTGCCAGCAGTTTGGGAGCAGCGTCAAACACTGAAGCTTTCTTT
j_call: TRBJ2-7; d_call: NA; clone_size: few; v_call: TRBV5-4; cdr3_aa: CASSPQTGAYEQYF; cdr3_nt: TGTGCCAGCAGCCCGCAGACGGGAGCCTACGAGCAGTACTTC
j_call: TRBJ2-3; d_call: NA; clone_size: NA; v_call: TRBV6-6; cdr3_aa: CASSYSRLASDTQYF; cdr3_nt: TGTGCCAGCAGTTACTCGAGGCTAGCTTCGGATACGCAGTATTTT
j_call: TRBJ2-1; d_call: NA; clone_size: NA; v_call: TRBV7-7; cdr3_aa: CASSLGHTVVSEQFF; cdr3_nt: TGTGCTAGCAGCTTAGGTCATACAGTAGTGTCTGAGCAGTTCTTC